This T cell receptor (beta chain) derives from a study of cytomegalovirus exposure and HLA in healthy donors (dated by TCRdb to 2015 to 2018). Looking at the study overall: An earlier analysis of about 560 of the donors reported 276 Gb of sequence data and 100 million to 120 million unique TCR beta sequences obtained from around 180 million T cells. Donor age, sex, ethnicity and CMV serostatus were compiled alongside the repertoire data. Every repertoire in the discovery cohort had been generated on one and the same sequencing platform. The study used immunosequencing to profile the T cell repertoires of approximately 690 subjects and linked those repertoires to cytomegalovirus serostatus. About 5 DR-DQ haplotypes were handled as single units for association and clustering, since linkage in the cohort was strong. To predict cytomegalovirus infection status, the study combined high-throughput TCR immunosequencing, statistical association of individual TCRs with disease status, and machine learning. HLA typing included class I and class II loci at four-digit resolution. About 330 gigabases of sequencing data and 75 million to 85 million unique TCR sequences made up an early release that covered 500 to 650 HLA-typed donors. A later analysis re-examined previously published TCR beta repertoires from 500 to 700 donors and added high-resolution HLA genotyping to investigate patterns of TCR occurrence. A later genetic analysis took genome-wide SNP genotypes for about three fifths of the roughly 700 donors and used that subset as a discovery cohort. Rather than drawing on any new phenotypic data, the later analysis identified candidate immune exposures from TCR beta sequences and the way those sequences occurred across donors. The study aimed to test whether signatures of past pathogen exposure could be identified by cataloging public T cell receptors. Among about 400 genotyped donors of the cohort, an average of approximately 220,000 unique TCR beta nucleotide sequences was sequenced per donor, of which about 18% were non-productive. The number of typed donors differed by locus: about 629-630 for A, B, C, DRB1 and DQB1; some 500 for DQA1; fewer than 610 for DPA1; and roughly 450 for DPB1. Of the roughly 400 genotyped donors, roughly 85% fell in the genetic ancestry cluster associated with self-reported Caucasian donors. Along with the approximately 670-subject first cohort, a separate validation cohort of around 120 different subjects was used. To decide whether each TCR beta V gene segment behaved as functional or pseudogenic, an earlier analysis of approximately 600 of the donors relied on high-throughput TCR beta sequencing.

Summary of the overall study and its limitations: It was suggested by the authors that the approach could potentially be generalized to other disease states and immunological phenotypes. A later genetic analysis associated a missense DCLRE1C variant with V-gene and J-gene trimming of TCR beta chains, and an independent cohort replicated the association. Most CMV-associated TCR beta chains appeared to be HLA-restricted in a later analysis, and the HLA associations seemed to be driven largely by CMV exposure. Broadly in line with IMGT annotations, most TCR beta V segments showed up in productive rearrangements about 90% or about 30% of the time in an earlier analysis of approximately 600 of the donors. A group of highly shared sequence variants was considered likely to be a technical artifact of the sequencing pipeline. A later analysis found that HLA-associated TCR beta chains were more clonally expanded and had lower generation probabilities than equally common non-associated chains. According to a later analysis, parvovirus B19, influenza, CMV and Epstein-Barr virus appeared linked to several top co-occurrence clusters. A later genetic analysis reported fewer N-insertions in productive TCRs among donors in an Asian-associated ancestry cluster than the roughly 700-donor mean. Immune exposure information for the cohort was limited to CMV serostatus. In a later analysis, some 17,000 TCR beta sequences were associated with specific HLA alleles at a false discovery rate of 0.05. A few of the identified cytomegalovirus-associated TCR beta chains were confirmed in vitro to be specific for cytomegalovirus antigens. Roughly uniform sequencing depth across donors was assumed in presence/absence analyses, although this assumption may not hold. This cohort had only TCR beta chains sequenced, and the lack of alpha or paired-chain data limited which features could be detected. A total of 164 TCR beta chains were listed by the study as associated with cytomegalovirus. Assigning TCR associations to individual alleles was difficult when HLA alleles, especially DR and DQ, strongly co-occurred. Linkage disequilibrium might explain the correlated functional status among segregating V segments, but an unknown experimental factor could not be ruled out. HLA typing was unavailable for some donors at each locus, so association tests used only the typed subset. A further reported finding was that TCR beta sequences accurately predicted the HLA-A and HLA-B alleles for most subjects in the first cohort. Because counts were too low, about 18 rarely observed V segments, including chromosome 9 orphons, were excluded from the earlier analysis of several hundred of the donors. Because the 87-base-pair reads could not distinguish some IMGT-functional V segments, including TRBV6-2 and TRBV6-3, those segments were excluded. In a later analysis, the rate of TCR association differed among HLA loci, with DRB1 alleles having the most associated TCRs and HLA-C alleles having the fewest. Across donors, most TCR sequences were observed very rarely, whereas some public TCRs were present in many individuals. The classifier was reported to diagnose cytomegalovirus status with high specificity and sensitivity in both the original and validation cohorts.

From V the trimming removes 8 bases and from J it removes 1 base, while the gene matches leave 11 bases of the junction unaccounted for. The CDR3 spans 17 residues, from the cysteine through the phenylalanine. Only the CDR3 part of the read is kept: 51 bases, read in frame from the first base. As encoded in the germline V gene, CDR1 is ENHRY while CDR2 is SYGVKD. The cohort was made up of under 800 healthy bone marrow donors. At the time of sampling, every cohort member was nominally healthy, though immune exposures that went unrecorded were likely present. The donor was CMV seronegative and belonged to the group of over 350 seronegative cohort members. Each donor provided a peripheral blood sample, and peripheral blood mononuclear cells were used for TCR beta sequencing. Genomic DNA was extracted from the blood cell samples with the Qiagen DNeasy Blood Extraction Kit. With regard to this clone: Its antigen is unknown. No qualities accompany the bases; no much larger clone lies one base away.

The library was prepared using the immunoSEQ multiplex PCR assay. For the multiplex PCR, a mixture combining 60 forward primers for TCR Vbeta segments and 13 reverse primers for TCR Jbeta segments was used. The CDR3 region of rearranged TCR beta genes was amplified from genomic DNA by a multiplex PCR assay. The Illumina HiSeq System was used to sequence the amplified TCR beta libraries as 87-base-pair reads. The authors' analysis ran thus. A later analysis counted approximately 76 million unique TCR beta chains across the roughly 700 repertoires, and around 9.9 million of these chains were shared by at least two donors. Raw reads were error-corrected and collapsed into unique sequences by a nearest-neighbor algorithm in which closely related sequences were merged to remove PCR and sequencing errors. Alignment of CDR3 sequences to IMGT reference sequences was used to assign V, D and J gene segments. For a sequence to be retained, a match of at least six nucleotides was required to both a V gene segment and a J gene segment. A rearrangement counted as productive if the CDR3 had no stop codons and remained in frame with V and J, and every other rearrangement counted as non-productive. CDR3 was defined according to IMGT convention as the region running from the second conserved V-encoded cysteine to the conserved J-encoded phenylalanine. Sequences without an unambiguous match to a single V gene segment were excluded from the earlier analysis of several hundred of the donors. In an earlier analysis of 587 of the donors, V segments were called functional above 56.7% productive rearrangements and were called segregating when the between-donor standard deviation exceeded 5%. A statistical classification framework was built to diagnose cytomegalovirus status from the catalog of TCR beta chain sequences. In a later analysis, V and J genes were assigned by comparing TCR nucleotide sequences against IMGT/GENE-DB human TR gene sequences. In a later analysis, CDR3 sequences and most-parsimonious VDJ recombination scenarios were assigned using the TCRdist pipeline. In a later analysis, each TCR beta chain was defined by its CDR3 amino acid sequence together with its V-gene family, and reads without a unique V-gene family were excluded. In a later analysis, approximately 640 highly shared, low-generation-probability nucleotide sequences were removed to address suspected cross-contamination and a sequencing artifact. In a later analysis, a clonal expansion index was calculated for each public chain from normalized within-repertoire ranks of inferred template counts. Generation probabilities in a later analysis came from a VDJ recombination model fitted to out-of-frame rearrangements, and those results were checked against IGoR. Hypergeometric tests were used in a later analysis to score TCR-TCR, TCR-HLA and TCR-CMV co-occurrence, with a repertoire-size bias correction applied to the TCR pairs. False discovery rates were estimated in a later analysis by permuting HLA or CMV assignments 20 times. In a later analysis, co-occurring TCRs were grouped using DBSCAN, and TCRdist sequence similarity was added for clustering within HLA-allele-positive subsets. Co-occurrence clustering excluded repertoires with fewer than 30,000 or more than 120,000 public chains, plus five with anomalous nucleotide sharing. The immuneACCESS repertoire file appears here via TCRdb, limited to in-frame rearrangements. These files lack a portion of the clones; in checked studies, under half of the deficit traces to unresolved V genes, and the cause of the others is not known. V, J and clone size derive from that table, while D and trimming were established from the DNA sequence. In this sample the table shows some 130,000 clones, roughly four fifths of which occur a single time. 7.3% of the sample goes to the ten largest clones.

The chain was built from TRBV10-3 and TRBJ2-1; 10 of the junction bases match TRBD2. This receptor was taken from a male donor in good health and CMV-seronegative. The sequencing input was PBMCs. The CDR3 reads as follows: CAILSAGGPRSYNEQFF. The DNA is TGTGCCATCCTTTCAGCGGGAGGGCCGAGATCCTACAATGAGCAGTTCTTC.